This T cell receptor (beta chain) appears in the sequencing data of a study of shared clonotypes between healthy human individuals. Germline CDR1 reads MDHEN; CDR2 reads SYDVKM. V was pared by 6 bases and J by 11 bases, with 28 bases between. CDR3 length: 16 residues. Each replicate PCR on the sorted subsets used about 0.2 ug DNA (around 30,000 T cell genomes). The table came from immunoSEQ multiplex PCR; TCRdb's copy has only in-frame clones and leaves some out. Among millions of clones listed, 85% to 95% were seen once. As to this clone: The antigen is unknown.

Findings and limits, study-wide: Non-shared clonotypes had lower generation probabilities than clonotypes shared by all four sorted-subset donors. It was observed that about 5% of naive CD4 clonotypes were shared across several donors.

The chain joins TRBV28 to TRBJ1-1; D may be TRBD1 (6 bases). Sequenced: naive CD4+ T cells sorted from blood. Subset: CD45RA+ positively selected. This clonotype was obtained from a man aged 18 to 35 in good health. CDR3 DNA: TGTGCCAGCAGCTTAAGTGACCGGGGGCCCCAAGTATTTGCTTTCTTT. Translated, it gives CASSLSDRGPQVFAFF.